The rows below give T cell receptor beta chains drawn from one sample of a study of long-term antiretroviral therapy in people with HIV. The repertoire was sequenced with immunoSEQ multiplex PCR; TCRdb's copy has only in-frame clones and lacks some. The table records 35,000 or so clones, about 83% of them present only once. This material consisted of unsorted PBMCs, taken 2 years after starting antiretroviral therapy. These TCRs come from a woman in her forties or fifties with HIV. CDR3s include the opening cysteine and the closing phenylalanine or tryptophan. Fields, in order: CDR3 DNA, CDR3 protein, D gene, J gene, clone size, V gene. D genes are given only for firm matches. Size is omitted from some rows. Given values are once, few, many or a class for expanded clones.

DNA: TGTGCCAGCAGTTCCCGGACAGGACTAACTAATGAAAAACTGTTTTTT
CDR3: CASSSRTGLTNEKLFF
D: TRBD1
J: TRBJ1-4
size: .
V: TRBV27

DNA: TGTGCCAGCAACCTCGGAGCTGAAGCTTTCTTT
CDR3: CASNLGAEAFF
D: .
J: TRBJ1-1
size: .
V: TRBV11-2

DNA: TGTGCCAGCCGGGACAGGGGGCCACCCCTCCACTTT
CDR3: CASRDRGPPLHF
D: TRBD1
J: TRBJ1-6
size: few
V: TRBV5-8

DNA: TGTGCCACCAGCAGGGGGAGGGGATGGGGCACAGATACGCAGTATTTT
CDR3: CATSRGRGWGTDTQYF
D: TRBD2
J: TRBJ2-3
size: .
V: TRBV15

DNA: TGTGCCAGCAGTCTCCGGGACAGCTATAATTCACCCCTCCACTTT
CDR3: CASSLRDSYNSPLHF
D: TRBD1
J: TRBJ1-6
size: .
V: TRBV2

DNA: TGTGCCAGCAGACCGGGACAGGGGGCGTACGAGCAGTACTTC
CDR3: CASRPGQGAYEQYF
D: TRBD1
J: TRBJ2-7
size: few
V: TRBV7-9

DNA: TGCGCCAGCAGCCAGGACAGGCAAGGGGGACTGTTTTTT
CDR3: CASSQDRQGGLFF
D: TRBD1
J: TRBJ1-4
size: .
V: TRBV4-1

DNA: TGTGCCAGCAGCTTAGACATGAATCAGCCCCAGCATTTT
CDR3: CASSLDMNQPQHF
D: .
J: TRBJ1-5
size: .
V: TRBV7-6

DNA: TGTGCCAGCAGCAAGTCGGCGGGCGAAAAACTGTTTTTT
CDR3: CASSKSAGEKLFF
D: .
J: TRBJ1-4
size: .
V: TRBV5-8

DNA: TGTGCCAGCAGATCGTGGACAGGGGCAAGTGAAGATACGCAGTATTTT
CDR3: CASRSWTGASEDTQYF
D: TRBD1
J: TRBJ2-3
size: .
V: TRBV2

DNA: TGCGCCAGCAGCTGGGACCTACCAGATACGCAGTATTTT
CDR3: CASSWDLPDTQYF
D: .
J: TRBJ2-3
size: .
V: TRBV5-1

DNA: TGTGCCAGCAGCCTAAAGGGCGGGACAGGGTTGAACATTCAGTACTTC
CDR3: CASSLKGGTGLNIQYF
D: TRBD1
J: TRBJ2-4
size: .
V: TRBV7-3

DNA: TGTGCCAGCAGCTTGACGGGGTCCCCCTACGAGCAGTACTTC
CDR3: CASSLTGSPYEQYF
D: .
J: TRBJ2-7
size: .
V: TRBV5-6

DNA: TGCGCCAGCAGCCGGACTAGCGGGGGGACAGATACGCAGTATTTT
CDR3: CASSRTSGGTDTQYF
D: TRBD2
J: TRBJ2-3
size: .
V: TRBV5-1

DNA: TGCGCCAGCAGCCCCACGGACAGGGGGTATTCACCCCTCCACTTT
CDR3: CASSPTDRGYSPLHF
D: TRBD1
J: TRBJ1-6
size: few
V: TRBV5-1

DNA: TGCGCCAGCAGCCGGACAGGCGGTAACTCTGGAAACACCATATATTTT
CDR3: CASSRTGGNSGNTIYF
D: TRBD1
J: TRBJ1-3
size: .
V: TRBV5-1

DNA: TGCAGTGCTCTTCCTCGGGAGACCCAGTACTTC
CDR3: CSALPRETQYF
D: .
J: TRBJ2-5
size: .
V: TRBV20-1

DNA: TGTGCTAGTGCCCCGGACAGGGGATATGATGAAAAACTGTTTTTT
CDR3: CASAPDRGYDEKLFF
D: TRBD1
J: TRBJ1-4
size: .
V: TRBV12-5

DNA: TGCGCCAGCAGCCAAGAAAGCGGGGGATCCGGCCAGCCGGGAGACACCATATATTTT
CDR3: CASSQESGGSGQPGDTIYF
D: .
J: TRBJ1-3
size: once
V: TRBV4-1

DNA: TGTGCCAGCAGCTTAGATCGGGAACAGGGGGCGCAAAGAAACACTGAAGCTTTCTTT
CDR3: CASSLDREQGAQRNTEAFF
D: TRBD1
J: TRBJ1-1
size: .
V: TRBV11-2

DNA: TGCGCCAGCAGCCCTACTGGACAAGCCCAAGAGACCCAGTACTTC
CDR3: CASSPTGQAQETQYF
D: .
J: TRBJ2-5
size: .
V: TRBV5-1

DNA: TGTGCTAGTGGTTCGGTCGCGGATCTGGGGGCCACTGAAGCTTTCTTT
CDR3: CASGSVADLGATEAFF
D: .
J: TRBJ1-1
size: few
V: TRBV12-5

DNA: TGCGCCAGCAGCCAAGTTGATAATAGGAATGAGCAGTTCTTC
CDR3: CASSQVDNRNEQFF
D: .
J: TRBJ2-1
size: .
V: TRBV4-1

DNA: TGTGCCAGCAGCTTAGGACGGGATGGCTACACCTTC
CDR3: CASSLGRDGYTF
D: .
J: TRBJ1-2
size: .
V: TRBV7-8

DNA: TGCGCCAGCAGTCCCTCCTGCGGAATGGCCCTATCCCTGAACTATGGCTACACCTTC
CDR3: CASSPSCGMALSLNYGYTF
D: .
J: TRBJ1-2
size: .
V: TRBV23-1

DNA: TGTGCCAGCAGCTCACAGGGCAAGAGCACAGATACGCAGTATTTT
CDR3: CASSSQGKSTDTQYF
D: .
J: TRBJ2-3
size: .
V: TRBV6-1

DNA: TGTGCCAGTAGTACGGTAAGGCAGGGCGCTGGAAACACTGAAGCTTTCTTT
CDR3: CASSTVRQGAGNTEAFF
D: .
J: TRBJ1-1
size: .
V: TRBV19

DNA: TGTGCCAGCAGCTTAGTAAAAGATACGCAGTATTTT
CDR3: CASSLVKDTQYF
D: .
J: TRBJ2-3
size: few
V: TRBV11-2

DNA: TGTGCCAGTAGTCGGGCACAGGTACGCCAGCCCCAGCATTTT
CDR3: CASSRAQVRQPQHF
D: .
J: TRBJ1-5
size: few
V: TRBV19

DNA: TGTGCCAGCAGCCGACTAGCGGGGGGTCCTCGCACAGATACGCAGTATTTT
CDR3: CASSRLAGGPRTDTQYF
D: TRBD2
J: TRBJ2-3
size: .
V: TRBV4-2

DNA: TGTGCCACCGGATCTGACCCTAACACAGATACGCAGTATTTT
CDR3: CATGSDPNTDTQYF
D: .
J: TRBJ2-3
size: .
V: TRBV15

DNA: TGTGCCAGCTCACCGCCCCCTGCGGGCTATGAGCAGTTCTTC
CDR3: CASSPPPAGYEQFF
D: .
J: TRBJ2-1
size: .
V: TRBV18

DNA: TGTGCTAGCCGAGCCGGGACAGGGCTTTACGAGCAGTACTTC
CDR3: CASRAGTGLYEQYF
D: TRBD1
J: TRBJ2-7
size: .
V: TRBV12-5

DNA: TGTGCTAGTGGTTTTAGACTAGCGGGGATGGAGACCCAGTACTTC
CDR3: CASGFRLAGMETQYF
D: TRBD2
J: TRBJ2-5
size: .
V: TRBV12-5

DNA: TGCGCCAGCAGCCGAGTGGAAGGAACTAATGAAAAACTGTTTTTT
CDR3: CASSRVEGTNEKLFF
D: .
J: TRBJ1-4
size: .
V: TRBV4-1

DNA: TGTGCCAGCAGCTTGGGGACAGGGCCTCAGGGAAACACCATATATTTT
CDR3: CASSLGTGPQGNTIYF
D: TRBD1
J: TRBJ1-3
size: .
V: TRBV5-5

DNA: TGTGCCAGCAGCTCCTCCGGGCTAGCGGGGTTTACAGATACGCAGTATTTT
CDR3: CASSSSGLAGFTDTQYF
D: TRBD2
J: TRBJ2-3
size: .
V: TRBV7-9

DNA: TGTGCCACCCACGTGGGACACGACCAGCAAGGCTACACCTTC
CDR3: CATHVGHDQQGYTF
D: .
J: TRBJ1-2
size: .
V: TRBV19

DNA: TGTGCCAGCAGTGAAAGGTTTCGGGTCTCCGGAAACACCATATATTTT
CDR3: CASSERFRVSGNTIYF
D: .
J: TRBJ1-3
size: .
V: TRBV6-1

DNA: TGTGCCAGCAGTGTGGAAGTGGGCACCGGGGAGCTGTTTTTT
CDR3: CASSVEVGTGELFF
D: .
J: TRBJ2-2
size: .
V: TRBV6-1

DNA: TGTGCCAGCAGCTCTACAGGGGGTAATCAGCCCCAGCATTTT
CDR3: CASSSTGGNQPQHF
D: TRBD1
J: TRBJ1-5
size: few
V: TRBV7-9

DNA: TGCGCCACCTCTGGGACAGGGGGCAGTGGCACTGAAGCTTTCTTT
CDR3: CATSGTGGSGTEAFF
D: TRBD1
J: TRBJ1-1
size: .
V: TRBV5-1

DNA: TGTGCCAGCAGCCAGGGCCTTGTGAGTGGCTACACCTTC
CDR3: CASSQGLVSGYTF
D: .
J: TRBJ1-2
size: .
V: TRBV25-1

DNA: TGTGCCAGCAGTGAAAGGGGGACGGCTGGCTACACCTTC
CDR3: CASSERGTAGYTF
D: .
J: TRBJ1-2
size: .
V: TRBV6-1

DNA: TGTGCCTGGAGTCTCGGTAGGGGTTTCAATCAGCCCCAGCATTTT
CDR3: CAWSLGRGFNQPQHF
D: .
J: TRBJ1-5
size: .
V: TRBV30

DNA: TGCGCCAGCAGCCACGCGGGGGGGCAAAATGAGCAGTTCTTC
CDR3: CASSHAGGQNEQFF
D: TRBD2
J: TRBJ2-1
size: .
V: TRBV4-1

DNA: TGTGCCACCGGGACTAGCGGGGGGGCAGCCTACGAGCAGTACTTC
CDR3: CATGTSGGAAYEQYF
D: TRBD2
J: TRBJ2-7
size: .
V: TRBV15

DNA: TGTGCCAGCAGTTTATCCGGAGCCGGGGAAACTGAAGCTTTCTTT
CDR3: CASSLSGAGETEAFF
D: .
J: TRBJ1-1
size: once
V: TRBV28

DNA: TGTGCCAGCAGCTTAGTTCGAGGGGCTTACAACATTCAGTACTTC
CDR3: CASSLVRGAYNIQYF
D: .
J: TRBJ2-4
size: .
V: TRBV7-9

DNA: TGTGCCAGCAGTTTAGGCGGGGGGGTTGTCATTCAGTACTTC
CDR3: CASSLGGGVVIQYF
D: TRBD2
J: TRBJ2-4
size: .
V: TRBV28

DNA: TGTGCCTGGAGTGATCCCCTTAGCTTCTTTTTC
CDR3: CAWSDPLSFFF
D: .
J: TRBJ1-2
size: .
V: TRBV30

DNA: TGCGCCAGCAGTGAGCTTAACCTGGGCGCCTACACCTTC
CDR3: CASSELNLGAYTF
D: .
J: TRBJ1-2
size: once
V: TRBV10-2

DNA: TGTGCCAGCAGCTTTCCGGGGGGCCCCGCAGATACGCAGTATTTT
CDR3: CASSFPGGPADTQYF
D: .
J: TRBJ2-3
size: .
V: TRBV7-2

DNA: TGTGCCAGCAATGGTCCAGTTTACTTAGCCAAAAACATTCAGTACTTC
CDR3: CASNGPVYLAKNIQYF
D: .
J: TRBJ2-4
size: .
V: TRBV28

DNA: TGTGCCAGCTCACCGGGGACAGGCTACACCTTC
CDR3: CASSPGTGYTF
D: .
J: TRBJ1-2
size: .
V: TRBV18

DNA: TGTGCCAGCAGGATTAGCGGGGGACACTACAATGAGCAGTTCTTC
CDR3: CASRISGGHYNEQFF
D: TRBD2
J: TRBJ2-1
size: .
V: TRBV27

DNA: TGCAGTGGAGGGGCCGCTTTCTTT
CDR3: CSGGAAFF
D: .
J: TRBJ1-1
size: .
V: TRBV20-1

DNA: TGTGCCAGAAGCCCCGGGGAAGCCAAAAACATTCAGTACTTC
CDR3: CARSPGEAKNIQYF
D: .
J: TRBJ2-4
size: .
V: TRBV5-3